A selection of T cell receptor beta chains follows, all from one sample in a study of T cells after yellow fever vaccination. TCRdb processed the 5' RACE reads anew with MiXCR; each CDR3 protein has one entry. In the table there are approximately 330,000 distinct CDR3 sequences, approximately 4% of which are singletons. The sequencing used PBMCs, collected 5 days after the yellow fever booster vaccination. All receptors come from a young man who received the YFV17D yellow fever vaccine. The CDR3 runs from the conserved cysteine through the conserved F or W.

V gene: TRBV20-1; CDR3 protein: CSASGAGGPVEQFF
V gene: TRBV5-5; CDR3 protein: CASSLALWPEAFF
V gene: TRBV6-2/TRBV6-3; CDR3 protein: CASESYIGPGELFF
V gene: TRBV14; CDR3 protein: CASSQGRHNTGELFF
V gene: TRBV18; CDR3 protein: CASSPPGPDTQYF
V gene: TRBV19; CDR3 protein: CATAGLPNEQFF
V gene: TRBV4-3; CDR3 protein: CASSQGAGTKNIQYF
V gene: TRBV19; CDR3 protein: CASSLQGAGEQFF
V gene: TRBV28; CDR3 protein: CASTPGGRPLEAFF
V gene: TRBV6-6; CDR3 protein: CASRPWTGNYGYTF
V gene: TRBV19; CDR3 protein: CASRNRGRGEQFF
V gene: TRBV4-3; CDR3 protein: CASSPVGQNSPLHF
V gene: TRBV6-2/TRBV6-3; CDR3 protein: CASSWGPAWSEQFF
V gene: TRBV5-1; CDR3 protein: CASSLGEKNTEAFF
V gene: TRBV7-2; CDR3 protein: CASSPGGSTAFF
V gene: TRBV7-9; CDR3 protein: CASSQRLAGEQETQYF
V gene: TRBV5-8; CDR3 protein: CASSFFPSGSHF
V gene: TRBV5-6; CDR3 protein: CASSLVHLAGDNEQFF
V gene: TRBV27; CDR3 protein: CASRPTGPVSFDEQFF
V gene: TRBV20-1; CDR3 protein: CSASSRGSPLHF
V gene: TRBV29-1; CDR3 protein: CSVWGQGGDEQFF
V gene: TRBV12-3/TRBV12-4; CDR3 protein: CASSLLQPGLYGYTF
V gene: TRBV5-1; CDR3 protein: CASSFGLAGPIYTDTQYF
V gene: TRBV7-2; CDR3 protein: CASSFNGIMNTEAFF
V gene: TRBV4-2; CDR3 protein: CASSQDSGGPNEQFF
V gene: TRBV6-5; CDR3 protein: CASSYEGARGYTF
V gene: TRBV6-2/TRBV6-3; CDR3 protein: CASRRRETGELFF
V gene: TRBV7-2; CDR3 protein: CASSLARSQTTDTQYF
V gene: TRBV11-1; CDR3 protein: CASSFDPGEEETQYF
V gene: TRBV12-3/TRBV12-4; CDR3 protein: CASSPLLQGASGYTF
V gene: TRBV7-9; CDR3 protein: CASSAPRGVGELFF
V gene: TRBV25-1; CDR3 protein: CASSDLTGDDSPLHF
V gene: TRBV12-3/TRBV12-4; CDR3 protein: CASSLYYRGGETQYF
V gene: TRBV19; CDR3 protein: CASRTGYLTDTQYF
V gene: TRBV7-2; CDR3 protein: CASNLSGEETQYF
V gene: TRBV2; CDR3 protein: CASSRRGTQYF
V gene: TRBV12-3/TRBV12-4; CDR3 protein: CASTPYTRNTEAFF
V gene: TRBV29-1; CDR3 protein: CSVRGPDSNYGYTF
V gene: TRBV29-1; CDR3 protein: CSVAAGPNTEAFF
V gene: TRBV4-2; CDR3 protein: CASSQDSFSGALFF
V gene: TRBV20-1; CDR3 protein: CSASGQTRGYTF
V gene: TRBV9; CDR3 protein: CASSVAWFTDTQYF
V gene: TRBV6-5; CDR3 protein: CASSPTGYGNQPQHF
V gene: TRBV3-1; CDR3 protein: CASSPETSGGEETQYF
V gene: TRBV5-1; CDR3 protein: CASSPQSPYEQYF